This note documents a single T cell receptor beta chain sequence. Its antigen is as yet unknown. This sample is part of a study of T cell repertoires in cytomegalovirus infection. About the study: It was the public TCR beta signatures that indicated both CMV infection and matching HLA type. Overall study results and limits: What dominated the ex vivo response were HLA-C-restricted CMV-specific TCR beta clonotypes.

A single record per CDR3 protein comes from TCRdb applying MiXCR to the reads. The sample shows roughly 720,000 distinct CDR3 sequences, about 40% of them seen only once. The CDR3 totals 15 residues. J was trimmed by 1 base and V by 7 bases; bases with no gene match: 6. The germline CDR1 and CDR2 sequences are MDHEN and SYDVKM. Sequencing input: PBMCs. The receptor comes from a human donor in good health (CMV status not recorded). Some clones in this sample may be carry-over from other donors' samples. The rearrangement uses TRBV28 and TRBJ2-4; 8 bases agree with TRBD1. CDR3 bases: TGTGCCAGCACACAGGGGGGATGGGCCAAAAACATTCAGTACTTC. Translated, it gives CASTQGGWAKNIQYF.